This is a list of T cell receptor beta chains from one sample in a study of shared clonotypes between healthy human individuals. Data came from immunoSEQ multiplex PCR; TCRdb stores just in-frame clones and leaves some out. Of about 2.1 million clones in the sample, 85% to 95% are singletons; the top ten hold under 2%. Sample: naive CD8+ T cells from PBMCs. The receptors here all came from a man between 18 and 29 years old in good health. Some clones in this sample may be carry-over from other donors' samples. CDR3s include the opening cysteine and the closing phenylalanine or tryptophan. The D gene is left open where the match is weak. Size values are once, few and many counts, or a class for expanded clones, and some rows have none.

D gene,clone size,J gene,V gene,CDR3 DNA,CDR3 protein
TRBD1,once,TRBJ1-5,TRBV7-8,TGTGCCAGCAGTACGACAGGGGGCGTGGGTCAGCCCCAGCATTTT,CASSTTGGVGQPQHF
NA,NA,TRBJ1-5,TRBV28,TGTGCCAGCAGTCTCCCTTCGGAGGGTGGCAATCAGCCCCAGCATTTT,CASSLPSEGGNQPQHF
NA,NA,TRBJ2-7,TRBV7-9,TGTGCCAGCAGCTATCGAGAGGGGCAGTACTTC,CASSYREGQYF
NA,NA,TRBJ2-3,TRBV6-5,TGTGCCAGTAAAGGGCGGATTAGCACAGATACGCAGTATTTT,CASKGRISTDTQYF
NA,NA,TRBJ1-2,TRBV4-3,TGCGCCAGCAGCCATGAAAGTTCGGGGACGAACGGCTACACCTTC,CASSHESSGTNGYTF
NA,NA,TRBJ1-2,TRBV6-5,TGTGCCAGCAGTTACAGCTATGGCTACACCTTC,CASSYSYGYTF
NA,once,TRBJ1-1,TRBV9,TGTGCCAGCAGCGTATCAGGGCCGGCGACCACTGAAGCTTTCTTT,CASSVSGPATTEAFF
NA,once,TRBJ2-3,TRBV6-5,TGTGCCAGCAGCTCCCGGGACATTGCAGATACGCAGTATTTT,CASSSRDIADTQYF
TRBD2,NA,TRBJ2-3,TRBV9,TGTGCCAGCAGCGTAGGAAGCGGGAGCAGTACAGATACGCAGTATTTT,CASSVGSGSSTDTQYF
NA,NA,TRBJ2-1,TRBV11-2,TGTGCCAGCAGCTTAGAGGTAGCTTCATCTCACAATGAGCAGTTCTTC,CASSLEVASSHNEQFF
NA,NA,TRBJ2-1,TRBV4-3,TGCGCCAGCAGCCCACGAACGGGCCTCCGTACCAATGAGCAGTTCTTC,CASSPRTGLRTNEQFF
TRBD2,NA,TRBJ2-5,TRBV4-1,TGCGCCAGCAGCCCGGGGCCTAGCGGGACGTACCAAGAGACCCAGTACTTC,CASSPGPSGTYQETQYF
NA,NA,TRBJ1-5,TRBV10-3,TGTGCCATCAGTGAGTCTGAGAGAGGGATCGGGCCTAATCAGCCCCAGCATTTT,CAISESERGIGPNQPQHF
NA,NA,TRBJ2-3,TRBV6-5,TGTGCCAGCAGTTACTCAGGACTGCTCTGGGATACGCAGTATTTT,CASSYSGLLWDTQYF
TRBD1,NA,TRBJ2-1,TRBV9,TGTGCCAGCAGCGTAAGGACAGGGGGCATTGACAATGAGCAGTTCTTC,CASSVRTGGIDNEQFF